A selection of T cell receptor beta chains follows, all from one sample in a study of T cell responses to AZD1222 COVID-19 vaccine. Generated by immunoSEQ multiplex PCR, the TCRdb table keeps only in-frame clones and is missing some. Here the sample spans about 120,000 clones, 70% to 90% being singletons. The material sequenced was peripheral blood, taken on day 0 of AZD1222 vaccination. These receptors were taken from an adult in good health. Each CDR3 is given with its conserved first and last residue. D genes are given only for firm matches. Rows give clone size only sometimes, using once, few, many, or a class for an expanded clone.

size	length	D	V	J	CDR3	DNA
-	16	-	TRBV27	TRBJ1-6	CASSLQVPSYNSPLHF	TGTGCCAGCAGTTTACAGGTCCCCTCCTATAATTCACCCCTCCACTTT
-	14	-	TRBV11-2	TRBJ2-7	CASSLGVQGYEQYF	TGTGCCAGCAGCTTAGGGGTACAGGGATACGAGCAGTACTTC
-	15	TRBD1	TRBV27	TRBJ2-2	CASSSLEGGGGELFF	TGTGCCAGCAGTTCCCTGGAAGGGGGCGGCGGGGAGCTGTTTTTT
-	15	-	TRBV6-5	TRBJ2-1	CASTLRQGGYNEQFF	TGTGCCAGCACCCTAAGACAGGGAGGGTACAATGAGCAGTTCTTC
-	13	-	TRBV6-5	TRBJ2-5	CASNFEGWETQYF	TGTGCCAGCAATTTCGAGGGCTGGGAGACCCAGTACTTC
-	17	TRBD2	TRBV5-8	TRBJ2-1	CASSFPSGSSSYNEQFF	TGTGCCAGCAGCTTCCCTAGCGGGTCGAGCTCCTACAATGAGCAGTTCTTC
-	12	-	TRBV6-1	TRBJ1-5	CASSEMGQPQHF	TGTGCCAGCAGTGAAATGGGCCAGCCCCAGCATTTT
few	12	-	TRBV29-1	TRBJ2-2	CSVNREQRELFF	TGCAGCGTTAACAGGGAACAAAGGGAGCTGTTTTTT
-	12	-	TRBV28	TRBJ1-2	CASSLWEAGYTF	TGTGCCAGCAGTTTATGGGAAGCGGGCTACACCTTC
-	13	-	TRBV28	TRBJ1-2	CASSIGEPYGYTF	TGTGCCAGCAGTATAGGGGAGCCCTATGGCTACACCTTC
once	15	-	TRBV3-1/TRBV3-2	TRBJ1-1	CASSLSWGPNTEAFF	TGTGCCAGCAGCCTAAGCTGGGGCCCTAACACTGAAGCTTTCTTT
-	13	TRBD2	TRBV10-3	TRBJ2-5	CAISSQLSGLGYF	TGTGCCATCAGTTCACAACTGTCGGGACTAGGGTACTTC